This TCR beta chain comes out of a study of shared clonotypes between healthy human individuals (TCRdb year 2020). With respect to the entire study: The cohort included three men and two women between 18 and 49 years of age. Libraries were prepared and TCR repertoires were sequenced by different laboratories using diverse techniques, in order to increase sequencing depth and limit assay-specific biases. The study deeply sequenced blood TCR repertoires of about 5 healthy adults to estimate repertoire size and the extent of clonotype sharing between individuals. For each donor, CD4 naive and CD4 memory were each given three plates, CD8 naive was given two plates, and CD8 memory was given one plate. Each donor's leukapheresis produced roughly between about 0.8 and 10 billion PBMCs.

Using the deep immunoSEQ assay, multiplex PCR amplified TCR CDR3 regions from genomic DNA. Extracted genomic DNA from each cell subset was distributed evenly across all wells of several immunoSEQ 96-well plates, and each plate was treated as a replicate. For sorted subsets, about 220 ng of genomic DNA, equivalent to some 30,000 T cell genomes, went into each replicate PCR. The purified libraries were quantified using a Qubit 3.0 fluorometer, sized with a Bioanalyzer 2100, and then quantified again using the KAPA Library Quantification kit. Each immunoSEQ 96-well plate was sequenced on its own single-read 150-cycle Illumina NextSeq 550 flow cell. The published analysis was carried out like this. The immunoSEQ output contained only junctional sequences without quality scores, so filtering could not match that applied to full-length reads. To assign V/J genes and CDR3, sequences were annotated using PyIR, a Python wrapper for IgBLAST v1.9, with IMGT germline references. Reads were removed for weak V/J assignments (E-value above 1e-6), missing CDR3, stop codons, out-of-frame junctions, or ambiguous translated residues. A V3J clonotype was defined by an identical inferred V gene, J gene, and CDR3 amino acid sequence. Percentage overlap between repertoires was calculated by dividing the number of shared unique clonotypes by the size of the smaller repertoire. Richness of each repertoire was evaluated using RTK rarefaction, the Chao1 estimator, and Recon v2.1 estimates of unobserved clonotypes. OLGA was used to compute generation probabilities for all TCRbeta clonotypes that the gDNA method yielded from a handful of donors. TCRdb mirrors the immuneACCESS table, restricted to in-frame sequences. Some clones are absent from its copies; in checked studies, under half trace to an unresolved V gene, and the reason for the others is unknown. D and trimming were read from the DNA, whereas the V and J calls and clone size are those reported in that table. This sample is represented by some 790,000 clones; 55% to 80% of them were singletons. The ten most abundant clones make up under 2% of the sample.

Results and caveats for the whole study, not just this receptor: Naive subsets generally had larger estimated clonotype richness than memory subsets did. Compared with non-shared clonotypes, clonotypes shared by all four sorted-subset donors had higher generation probabilities. The small number of donors limited the genetic and exposure-history diversity represented. Approximately 5% of naive CD4, approximately 3.7% of naive CD8, approximately 2.2% of memory CD4, and less than 0.45% of memory CD8 clonotypes were shared across several donors. Incomplete sequencing was indicated by rarefaction of sorted-subset datasets, despite the large sequencing depth. Pairwise subsampling indicated that sequencing depth was expected to affect the degree of clonotype sharing among donors. Only blood was sampled, and tissue TCR repertoires likely differ from those in blood.

Donors were healthy HIV-negative adults with no recently reported acute infections or vaccinations. Every donor was a Caucasian adult living in Nashville, Tennessee, USA. CD4+ T cells were enriched through magnetic negative selection, after which naive cells were positively selected on CD45RA and the remaining negative fraction served as the memory subset. After blood collection by leukapheresis, PBMCs were isolated using Ficoll-Histopaque density gradient centrifugation and then cryopreserved in the vapor phase of liquid nitrogen. Purity and quantity of every magnetically sorted T cell population were checked by analytical flow cytometry. From each sorted fraction, genomic DNA was isolated and quantified by UV absorbance on a Nanodrop 2000c. Turning to this clone: Its antigen is not yet known. Within one base of it there is no much larger clone, and no base qualities were kept.

Spanning cysteine to phenylalanine, the CDR3 consists of 16 amino acids. Here the CDR3 DNA is all that survives: 48 bases in frame from base 1. The germline V gene provides CDR1 SGHVS and CDR2 FQNEAQ. V was cut back by 5 bases and J by 7 bases, leaving a gap of 20 bases between them. This TCR was sampled from a woman in her 30s in good health. Sequenced sample: memory CD4+ T cells sorted from blood. Interpreted using the paper, the cell subset or site label stands for: CD45RA-negative fraction. Recombination joined TRBV7-8 with TRBJ1-4; the D gene is perhaps TRBD1, from 5 matching bases. DNA sequence: TGTGCCAGCAGCGGAGGGGCCCGGGCGCGGGGTGAAAAACTGTTTTTT. This yields the protein CASSGGARARGEKLFF.